This TCR beta chain comes out of a study of T cells in Graves' hyperthyroidism and ophthalmopathy. As for the study in general: Peripheral blood was obtained at initial diagnosis, preceding any treatment.

This clonotype was counted at least ten times. The CDR3 spans 14 residues. Germline trimming cut 5 bases from V and 7 bases from J; bases unmatched to any gene: 5. Germline V gene data show CDR1 as LNHDA and CDR2 as SQIVND (reference sequence). The investigators amplified TCR beta CDR3 regions from RNA transcripts. RT-PCR in the first round (using the HTBI primer set) targeted the TCR CDR3. MiXCR was run by TCRdb on the multiplex PCR reads, yielding one entry per CDR3 protein. The data show just under 750,000 distinct CDR3 sequences, with about a third seen just once and around a third held by the top ten.

The V gene is TRBV19, the J gene TRBJ1-2; 12 bases fit TRBD1. Sequencing input: blood. This TCR came from a woman between 40 and 50 years old with Graves' hyperthyroidism. DNA for the CDR3: TGTGCCAGTAGTCGGGACAGGGGGCGCGGTGGCTACACCTTC. Translation gives CASSRDRGRGGYTF.